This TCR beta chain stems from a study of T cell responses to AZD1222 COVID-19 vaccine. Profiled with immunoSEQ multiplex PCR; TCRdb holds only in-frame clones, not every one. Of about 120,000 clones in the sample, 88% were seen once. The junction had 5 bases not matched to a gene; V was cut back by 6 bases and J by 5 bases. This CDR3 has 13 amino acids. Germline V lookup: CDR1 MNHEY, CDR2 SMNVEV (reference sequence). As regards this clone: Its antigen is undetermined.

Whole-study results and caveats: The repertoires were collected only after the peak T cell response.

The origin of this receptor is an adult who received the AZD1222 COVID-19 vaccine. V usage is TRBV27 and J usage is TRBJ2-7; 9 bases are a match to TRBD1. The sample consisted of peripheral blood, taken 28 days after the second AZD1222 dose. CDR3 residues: CASRLDRGHEQYF. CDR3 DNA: TGTGCCAGCAGATTGGACAGGGGTCACGAGCAGTACTTC.